This is a list of T cell receptor beta chains from one sample in a study of CD8+CD57+ T cells in acquired aplastic anemia. TCRdb passed the reads through MiXCR, listing each CDR3 protein once. This sample yields about 200,000 distinct CDR3 sequences, of which more than 55% are seen a single time; 58% belongs to the top ten. Sequencing input: sorted CD4+, CD8+, or CD8+CD57+ T cells (not recorded which) from PBMCs. The receptors originated from a human donor with aplastic anemia. The CDR3 runs from the conserved cysteine through the conserved F or W. D genes are given only for firm matches.

d_gene,v_gene,j_gene,len,CDR3aa
.,TRBV9,TRBJ2-5,14,CASSVGRGQETQYF
.,TRBV7-8,TRBJ2-2,16,CASSLEGGRGTGELFF
.,TRBV14,TRBJ2-5,13,CASSQVNPRTQYF
TRBD1,TRBV20-1,TRBJ1-6,14,CSARRGQYNSPLHF
.,TRBV7-2,TRBJ2-1,14,CASSLVDGYNEQFF
.,TRBV25-1,TRBJ2-7,16,CASSELTGTVPYEQYF
TRBD1,TRBV2,TRBJ2-7,15,CASRGDRGKPYERYF
.,TRBV24-1,TRBJ1-5,15,CATSGYQGYNQPQHF
.,TRBV12-3/TRBV12-4,TRBJ2-5,15,CASSQGAGERETQYF
TRBD1,TRBV2,TRBJ2-1,15,CASRYRGQAFDEQFF
.,TRBV7-8,TRBJ2-3,15,CASSLRFGGLDTQYF
.,TRBV9,TRBJ2-3,19,CASSVGSWDRVSYTDTQYF
.,TRBV10-2,TRBJ2-1,16,CASSEVEQNPYNEQFF
.,TRBV2,TRBJ2-2,15,CASIETGWDTGELFF
.,TRBV24-1,TRBJ2-3,13,CATSDLYTDTQYF
TRBD1,TRBV5-1,TRBJ2-1,14,CASSPGTGFDEQFF